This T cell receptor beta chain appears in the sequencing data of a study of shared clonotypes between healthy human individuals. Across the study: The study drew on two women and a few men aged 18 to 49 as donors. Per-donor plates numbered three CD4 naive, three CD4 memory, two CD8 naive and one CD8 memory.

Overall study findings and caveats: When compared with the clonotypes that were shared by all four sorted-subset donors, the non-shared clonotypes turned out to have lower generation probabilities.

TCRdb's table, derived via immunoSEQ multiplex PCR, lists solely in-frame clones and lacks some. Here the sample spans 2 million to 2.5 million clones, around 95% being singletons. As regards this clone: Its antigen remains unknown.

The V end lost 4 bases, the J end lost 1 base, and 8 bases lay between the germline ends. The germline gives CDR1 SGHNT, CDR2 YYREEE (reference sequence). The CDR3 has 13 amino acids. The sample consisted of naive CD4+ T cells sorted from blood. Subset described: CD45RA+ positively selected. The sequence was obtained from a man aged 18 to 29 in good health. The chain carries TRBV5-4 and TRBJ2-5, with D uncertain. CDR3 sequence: CASSRPLQETQYF. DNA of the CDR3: TGTGCCAGCAGCCGGCCCCTCCAAGAGACCCAGTACTTC. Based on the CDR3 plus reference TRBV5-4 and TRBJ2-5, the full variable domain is ETGVTQSPTHLIKTRGQQVTLRCSSQSGHNTVSWYQQALGQGPQFIFQYYREEENGRGNFPPRFSGLQFPNYSSELNVNALELDDSALYLCASSRPLQETQYFGPGTRLLVL.